The 25 T cell receptor beta chains presented below share a single source sample, sequenced in a study of cytomegalovirus exposure and HLA in healthy donors. The repertoire was sequenced with immunoSEQ multiplex PCR; TCRdb's copy has only in-frame clones and lacks some. This table has 57,000 or so clones, 96% appearing once. Sequenced input: PBMCs. The receptors come from a man in his late teens or twenties in good health and CMV-seronegative.

This clone is a singleton in its sample. The CDR3 reads CASSHQGSGRAGSYNEQFF. The CDR3 coding sequence is TGTGCCAGCAGTCATCAGGGTAGCGGGAGGGCCGGGTCCTACAATGAGCAGTTCTTC. The V and J genes are TRBV28 and TRBJ2-1, with 11 nucleotides matching TRBD2. J lost 1 base, V lost 5 bases, and 13 bases had no gene match. Germline V lookup: CDR1 MDHEN, CDR2 SYDVKM. This CDR3 has 19 residues.

The rearrangement links TRBV6-1 to TRBJ2-1; the match to TRBD2 covers 8 bases. Losses at the gene ends were 6 bases for V and 3 bases for J; bases not matched to a gene: 7. CDR1 and CDR2 (germline): MNHNS, SASEGT. The CDR3 extends over 15 amino acids. CDR3 residues: CASRESGSLYNEQFF. The DNA of the CDR3 is TGTGCCAGCAGGGAAAGCGGGAGTCTCTACAATGAGCAGTTCTTC.

This clone was found once. The chain links TRBV15 to TRBJ2-5, with TRBD2 matching over 7 bases. Germline values: CDR1 LNHNV, CDR2 YYDKDF (reference sequence). V lost 0 bases to trimming and J lost 5 bases; unmatched junction nucleotides: 9. The CDR3 covers 16 residues. The DNA of the CDR3 is TGTGCCACCAGCAGAGAAGTTTCTAGCGGTCAGGAGACCCAGTACTTC. Protein product: CATSREVSSGQETQYF.

The rearrangement uses TRBV4-1 and TRBJ1-2; D ambiguous. Trimming shortened V by 0 bases and J by 8 bases, and 7 bases separated the two germline ends. Looked up from germline, CDR1 is MGHRA and CDR2 is YSYEKL. The CDR3 has 12 residues. CDR3: CASSQDRRGYTF. The CDR3 nucleotides read TGCGCCAGCAGCCAAGATCGTCGGGGCTACACCTTC.

This clone was counted a single time. An end of the junction does not agree with germline; a read error may underlie this. The genes are TRBV7-7 and TRBJ2-1; 7 bases agree with TRBD1. This CDR3 is built from 14 residues. CDR1 SSHAT and CDR2 FNYEAQ come from the germline V gene (reference sequence). DNA for the CDR3: TGTGCTAGCAGCCAGACAGGGATGGGGAATGAGCAGTTCTTC. Its protein product is CASSQTGMGNEQFF.

V is TRBV6-4 and J is TRBJ2-7, with D tentatively TRBD1 (7 bases). The germline V gene has CDR1 MRHNA and CDR2 SNTAGT. The ends were cut back, 6 bases at V and 12 bases at J, with 27 bases in the middle. The CDR3 covers 15 residues. In nucleotides, the CDR3 is TGTGCCAGCAGGGCTAGGGGGGCGGGACAGCCGTTAGGGTACTTC. The encoded protein is CASRARGAGQPLGYF.

Here the CDR3 reads CASSRSPGGGNEQFF. The CDR3, as DNA: TGTGCCAGCAGTCGCAGTCCGGGGGGGGGCAATGAGCAGTTCTTC. This rearrangement joins TRBV6-1 to TRBJ2-1; 8 bases agree with TRBD2. V dropped 5 bases and J dropped 6; count of bases not matched to a gene: 9. The length of the CDR3 is 15 residues. CDR1 MNHNS and CDR2 SASEGT come from the germline V gene.

This chain joins TRBV5-1 and TRBJ2-3; 9 nucleotides match TRBD2. J was trimmed by 3 bases and V by 9 bases; bases with no gene match: 11. The germline V gene encodes CDR1 SGHRS and CDR2 YFSETQ. The CDR3 extends over 15 amino acids. CDR3: CATTRTSVLTDTQYF. The CDR3, as DNA: TGCGCCACTACCCGGACTAGCGTTTTGACAGATACGCAGTATTTT.

The genes are TRBV29-1 and TRBJ1-1; 8 bases are shared with TRBD1. With V trimmed by 7 bases and J by 1 base, 14 bases remained unmatched. The CDR3 has 16 residues. Per the germline V gene, CDR1 is SQVTM and CDR2 is ANQGSEA. The CDR3 loop reads CSGPTGTGKENTEAFF. DNA for the CDR3: TGCAGCGGACCGACCGGGACAGGAAAGGAGAACACTGAAGCTTTCTTT.

This chain links TRBV7-2 with TRBJ2-7, with 8 positions matching TRBD2. The V and J ends lost 6 bases and 1 base, in that order; junction bases with no gene match: 5. Germline assignment: CDR1 SGHTA and CDR2 FQGNSA. There are 14 residues in the CDR3. The CDR3 sequence is CASRSREGSYEQYF. CDR3 nucleotides: TGTGCCAGCAGATCCCGGGAGGGGTCCTACGAGCAGTACTTC. Together with reference TRBV7-2 and TRBJ2-7, the CDR3 gives the full variable domain: GAGVSQSPSNKVTEKGKDVELRCDPISGHTALYWYRQSLGQGLEFLIYFQGNSAPDKSGLPSDRFSAERTGGSVSTLTIQRTQQEDSAVYLCASRSREGSYEQYFGPGTRLTVT.

The gene calls are TRBV6-6 and TRBJ1-1; D remains unclear. This CDR3 spans 12 amino acids. Germline V gives CDR1 MNHNY, CDR2 SVGAGI (reference sequence). V was cut by 6 bases and J by 3 bases, with 8 bases left in between. As DNA, the CDR3 is TGTGCCAGCAGCCCCGCGGACACTGAAGCTTTCTTT. Translated, it gives CASSPADTEAFF.

The chain recombines TRBV28 with TRBJ2-5, with 7 positions matching TRBD2. The trim removed 5 bases at V and 0 bases at J, leaving 6 bases unmatched. The CDR3 length is 15 residues. Germline CDR1 reads MDHEN; CDR2 reads SYDVKM. The CDR3 nucleotides are TGTGCCAGCAGTCTCTCCGGGAGGTACCAAGAGACCCAGTACTTC. Its translation is CASSLSGRYQETQYF.

V is TRBV4-2 and J is TRBJ1-2, with 9 bases fitting TRBD1. The germline V gene has CDR1 LGHNA and CDR2 YNFKEQ. CDR3 length: 16 amino acids. V dropped 4 bases and J dropped 5; count of bases not matched to a gene: 11. CDR3 region: CASSPHPGQGTYGYTF. In nucleotides, the CDR3 is TGTGCCAGCAGCCCGCACCCGGGACAGGGAACTTATGGCTACACCTTC.

This chain uses TRBV9 with TRBJ2-7; 10 bases align to TRBD2. V dropped 4 bases and J dropped 4; count of bases not matched to a gene: 2. Per germline, CDR1 SGDLS and CDR2 YYNGEE. This CDR3 region has 13 residues. CDR3 DNA sequence: TGTGCCAGCAGCCCTAGCGGGAGTTACGAGCAGTACTTC. It codes for CASSPSGSYEQYF.

The V call is TRBV27, the J call TRBJ2-1; 9 nucleotides align to TRBD2. The CDR3 runs 16 residues. The V and J ends lost 5 bases and 7 bases, in that order; junction bases with no gene match: 12. Germline CDR1 MNHEY, CDR2 SMNVEV (reference sequence). Written as DNA, the CDR3 is TGTGCCAGCAGTCTGACACTAGCGGGTTATTCTAATGAGCAGTTCTTC. Its translation is CASSLTLAGYSNEQFF.

The chain combines TRBV7-9 with TRBJ1-1; the D is unclear. V shed 3 bases and J shed 0 bases, with 5 bases lying between them. The CDR3 consists of 13 residues. Germline V CDR1 and CDR2: SEHNR, FQNEAQ (reference sequence). The chain's CDR3 is CASSFPVNTEAFF. The CDR3 coding sequence is TGTGCCAGCAGCTTCCCAGTGAACACTGAAGCTTTCTTT.

The chain links TRBV28 to TRBJ1-4; 7 nucleotides align to TRBD1. Unmatched junction bases numbered 4, after V lost 6 bases and J lost 6 bases. The CDR3 extends over 13 amino acids. Germline V gives CDR1 MDHEN, CDR2 SYDVKM. The CDR3 sequence: CASRTGMDEKLFF. The CDR3 DNA reads TGTGCCAGCAGGACAGGGATGGATGAAAAACTGTTTTTT.

The rearrangement uses TRBV30 and TRBJ2-1, with 8 positions matching TRBD2. In germline, CDR1 is GTSNPN, CDR2 SVGIG (reference sequence). V lost 4 bases to trimming and J lost 7 bases; unmatched junction nucleotides: 6. This CDR3 spans 13 amino acids. The CDR3 protein is CAWTSGLGNEQFF. CDR3 DNA: TGTGCCTGGACTAGCGGGCTTGGGAATGAGCAGTTCTTC. Based on the CDR3 plus reference TRBV30 and TRBJ2-1, the full variable domain is SQTIHQWPATLVQPVGSPLSLECTVEGTSNPNLYWYRQAAGRGLQLLFYSVGIGQISSEVPQNLSASRPQDRQFILSSKKLLLSDSGFYLCAWTSGLGNEQFFGPGTRLTVL.

V and J are TRBV19 and TRBJ1-5, with D unresolved. Looked up from germline, CDR1 is LNHDA and CDR2 is SQIVND (reference sequence). The length of the CDR3 is 15 residues. Trimming stripped 3 bases from V and 4 bases from J, with 13 bases between. This chain's CDR3 is CASSMSRGFNQPQHF. The CDR3 DNA follows: TGTGCCAGTAGTATGTCGAGAGGGTTTAATCAGCCCCAGCATTTT.

The rearrangement links TRBV28 to TRBJ2-2; 8 bases agree with TRBD1. Germline CDR1 reads MDHEN; CDR2 reads SYDVKM. J was trimmed by 6 bases and V by 7 bases; bases with no gene match: 4. This CDR3 has 13 amino acids. The CDR3 region has the DNA TGTGCCAGCACTTACAGGGGGGCCGGGGAGCTGTTTTTT. It encodes CASTYRGAGELFF.

The V call is TRBV28, the J call TRBJ2-2; D is unresolved. V lost 3 bases to trimming and J lost 4 bases, with 6 bases between them. Germline assignment: CDR1 MDHEN and CDR2 SYDVKM. This CDR3 comprises 13 residues. This CDR3 reads CASSFRFTGELFF. The CDR3 region has the DNA TGTGCCAGCAGTTTCAGGTTCACCGGGGAGCTGTTTTTT.

The chain links TRBV6-5 to TRBJ2-2, with D possibly being TRBD1 (7 bases). V shed 4 bases and J shed 5 bases, with 14 bases lying between them. Germline CDR1 reads MNHEY; CDR2 reads SVGAGI. CDR3 size: 15 residues. The CDR3: CASSSATGRTGELFF. DNA for the CDR3: TGTGCCAGCAGTTCCGCGACAGGGAGGACCGGGGAGCTGTTTTTT.

The V call is TRBV19, the J call TRBJ2-5, with TRBD1 matching 7 bases. CDR1 is LNHDA and CDR2 is SQIVND in the germline V gene (reference sequence). The V gene end was trimmed by 0 bases and the J gene end by 4 bases; junction bases not matched to a gene: 5. CDR3 length: 15 residues. The CDR3 DNA reads TGTGCCAGTAGTATAGACCGACAGGGCCCAGAGACCCAGTACTTC. It translates to CASSIDRQGPETQYF.

As regards this clone: An end of the junction does not agree with germline; a read error may underlie this. This chain connects TRBV7-9 to TRBJ2-7; D call uncertain. The CDR3 has 12 amino acids. CDR1 and CDR2 from the germline V gene are SEHNR and FQNEAQ (reference sequence). The CDR3 reads CASSFLSDEQYF. In DNA, the CDR3 is TGTGCCAGCAGCTTCCTCTCCGACGAGCAGTACTTC.

The J gene is TRBJ2-5, the V gene TRBV5-1; 12 bases are a match to TRBD2. Germline V gene sequence: CDR1 SGHRS, CDR2 YFSETQ. Trimming took 4 bases from V and 5 from J; bases not matched to a gene: 6. The length of the CDR3 is 15 residues. For the CDR3, the DNA is TGCGCCAGCAGCCCCGCCGGGACTAGCGGGGAGACCCAGTACTTC. It translates to CASSPAGTSGETQYF.